This T cell receptor (beta chain) stems from a study of cytomegalovirus exposure and HLA in healthy donors. Here immunoSEQ multiplex PCR was the method, and the copy in TCRdb shows in-frame clones only, minus some. The data hold 150,000 to 200,000 clones, with around 81% observed a single time. Regarding the study as a whole: It was reported that the classifier diagnosed cytomegalovirus status with high specificity and sensitivity in both the original and validation cohorts.

A remark on this clone: Its antigen is still unknown.

The sequencing input was PBMCs. The TCR sequence derives from a woman in her late teens or twenties in good health and CMV-seropositive.

CDR3 amino acids: CASSQVQGGNSPLHF. DNA for the CDR3: TGCGCCAGCAGCCAAGTGCAGGGTGGGAATTCACCCCTCCACTTT. The chain joins TRBV4-1 to TRBJ1-6; D perhaps matches TRBD1 (5 bases). The length of the CDR3 is 15 residues. CDR1 and CDR2 (germline): MGHRA, YSYEKL. Deletions cut 1 base from V and 7 bases from J, with 11 bases between.